Listed here is a single TCR beta chain. This CDR3 contains 14 residues. Germline V CDR1 and CDR2: ENHRY, SYGVKD. Deletions cut 2 bases from V and 8 bases from J, with 15 bases between. This sample is drawn from a study of blood T cell repertoires in COVID-19. Study as a whole: COVID-19 samples collected from the United States, Italy and Spain covered acute and convalescent phases. PBMCs, B-cell-depleted T cells, or T cells were the source of the cDNA or gDNA that made up the material.

The authors' processing: Nucleated cell number was recorded as an estimate derived from reference gene primer amplification. Sequencing was performed with immunoSEQ multiplex PCR; in TCRdb, only in-frame clones are kept and a portion is missing. V and J calls and clone size come straight from that table; D and trimming were deduced from the DNA. The sample records over 100,000 clones, 82% being singletons. The clonotype originates from a man aged 65 to 79 with acute or convalescent COVID-19. The sample taken for sequencing was peripheral blood. The rearrangement joins TRBV10-3 to TRBJ1-1, with D possibly matching TRBD1 (6 bases). The CDR3: CAISERGQTKEAFF. The CDR3 DNA reads as TGTGCCATCAGTGAGCGTGGACAGACTAAGGAAGCTTTCTTT.